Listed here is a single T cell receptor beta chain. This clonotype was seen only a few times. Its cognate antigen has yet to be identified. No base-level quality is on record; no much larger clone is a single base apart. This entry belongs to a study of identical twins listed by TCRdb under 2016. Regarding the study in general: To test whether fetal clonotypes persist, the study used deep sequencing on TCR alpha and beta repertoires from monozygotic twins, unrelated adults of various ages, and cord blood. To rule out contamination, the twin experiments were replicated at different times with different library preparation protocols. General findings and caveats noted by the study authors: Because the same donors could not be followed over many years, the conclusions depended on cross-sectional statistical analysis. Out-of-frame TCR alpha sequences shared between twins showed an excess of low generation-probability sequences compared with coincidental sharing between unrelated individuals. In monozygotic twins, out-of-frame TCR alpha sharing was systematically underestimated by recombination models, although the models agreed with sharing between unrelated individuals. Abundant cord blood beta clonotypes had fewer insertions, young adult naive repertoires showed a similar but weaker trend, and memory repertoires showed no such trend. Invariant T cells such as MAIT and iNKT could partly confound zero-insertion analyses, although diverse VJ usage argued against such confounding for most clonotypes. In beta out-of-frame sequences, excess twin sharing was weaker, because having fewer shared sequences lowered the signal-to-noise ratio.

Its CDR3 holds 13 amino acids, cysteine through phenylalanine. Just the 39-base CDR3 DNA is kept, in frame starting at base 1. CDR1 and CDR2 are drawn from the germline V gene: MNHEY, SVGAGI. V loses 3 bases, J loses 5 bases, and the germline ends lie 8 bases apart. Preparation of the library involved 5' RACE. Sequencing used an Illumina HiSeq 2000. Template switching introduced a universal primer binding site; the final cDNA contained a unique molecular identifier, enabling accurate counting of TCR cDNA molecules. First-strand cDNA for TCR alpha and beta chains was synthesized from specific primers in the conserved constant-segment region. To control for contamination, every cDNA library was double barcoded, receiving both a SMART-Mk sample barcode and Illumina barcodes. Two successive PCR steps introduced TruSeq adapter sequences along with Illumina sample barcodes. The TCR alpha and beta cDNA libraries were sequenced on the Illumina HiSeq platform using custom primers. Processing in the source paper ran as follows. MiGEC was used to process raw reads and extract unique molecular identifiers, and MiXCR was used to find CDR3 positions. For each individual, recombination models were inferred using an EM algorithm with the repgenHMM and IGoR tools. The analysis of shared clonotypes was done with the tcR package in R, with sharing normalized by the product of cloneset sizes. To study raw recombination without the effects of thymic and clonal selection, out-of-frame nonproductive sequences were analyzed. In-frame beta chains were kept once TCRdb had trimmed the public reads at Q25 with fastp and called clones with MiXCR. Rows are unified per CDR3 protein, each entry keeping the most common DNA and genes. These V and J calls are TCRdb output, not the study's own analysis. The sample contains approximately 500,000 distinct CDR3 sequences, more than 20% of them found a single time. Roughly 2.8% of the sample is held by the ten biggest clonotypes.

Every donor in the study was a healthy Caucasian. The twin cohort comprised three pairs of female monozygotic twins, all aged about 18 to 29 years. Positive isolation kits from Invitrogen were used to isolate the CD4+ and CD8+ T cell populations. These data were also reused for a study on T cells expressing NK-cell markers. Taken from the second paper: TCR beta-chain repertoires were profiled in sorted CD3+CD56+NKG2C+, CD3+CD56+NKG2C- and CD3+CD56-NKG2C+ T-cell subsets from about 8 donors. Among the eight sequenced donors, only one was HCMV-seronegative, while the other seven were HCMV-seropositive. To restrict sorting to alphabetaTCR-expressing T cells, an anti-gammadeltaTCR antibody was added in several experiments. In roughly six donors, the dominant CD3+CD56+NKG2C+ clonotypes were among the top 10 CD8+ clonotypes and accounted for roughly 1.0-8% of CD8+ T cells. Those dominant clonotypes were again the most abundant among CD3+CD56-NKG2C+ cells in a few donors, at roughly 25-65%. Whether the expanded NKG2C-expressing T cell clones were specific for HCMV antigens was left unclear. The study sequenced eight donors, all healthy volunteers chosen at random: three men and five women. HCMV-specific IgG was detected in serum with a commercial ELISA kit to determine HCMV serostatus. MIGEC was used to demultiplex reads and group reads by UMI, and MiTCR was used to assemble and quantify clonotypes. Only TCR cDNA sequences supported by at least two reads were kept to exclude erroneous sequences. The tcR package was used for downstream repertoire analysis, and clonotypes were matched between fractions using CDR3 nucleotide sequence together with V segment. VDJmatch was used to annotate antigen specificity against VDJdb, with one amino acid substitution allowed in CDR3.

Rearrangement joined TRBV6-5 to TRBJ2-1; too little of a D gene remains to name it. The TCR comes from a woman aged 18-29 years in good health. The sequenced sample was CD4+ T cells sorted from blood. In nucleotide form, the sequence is TGTGCCAGCAGTTATGACTTACACAATGAGCAGTTCTTC. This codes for CASSYDLHNEQFF.